This is a list of T cell receptor beta chains from one sample in a study of long-term antiretroviral therapy in people with HIV. The method was immunoSEQ multiplex PCR; TCRdb's version includes in-frame clones alone and lacks a portion of them. The sample includes 24,000 or so clones, 65% to 85% of them seen just once. The material sequenced was unsorted PBMCs, taken approximately 4.3 years after starting antiretroviral therapy. The receptors stem from a man aged 25 to 40 with HIV. CDR3s include the opening cysteine and the closing phenylalanine or tryptophan. Each record gives: D gene, clone size, J gene, V gene, CDR3 protein, CDR3 DNA. A D gene is named only where the DNA matches it firmly. Clone size is given for some rows only: seen once, a few or many times, or a class if the clone is expanded.

D gene: TRBD1; clone size: NA; J gene: TRBJ1-1; V gene: TRBV5-1; CDR3 protein: CASSSLTGRGTEAFF; CDR3 DNA: TGCGCCAGCAGCTCGTTGACAGGGCGCGGCACTGAAGCTTTCTTT
D gene: NA; clone size: NA; J gene: TRBJ1-1; V gene: TRBV5-1; CDR3 protein: CASSLQGNTEAFF; CDR3 DNA: TGCGCCAGCAGCTTACAGGGTAACACTGAAGCTTTCTTT
D gene: TRBD2; clone size: NA; J gene: TRBJ2-3; V gene: TRBV5-1; CDR3 protein: CASSLLASASTDTQYF; CDR3 DNA: TGCGCCAGCAGCCTACTAGCGAGCGCTAGCACAGATACGCAGTATTTT
D gene: NA; clone size: NA; J gene: TRBJ1-2; V gene: TRBV10-2; CDR3 protein: CASSESSRAGSYGYTF; CDR3 DNA: TGCGCCAGCAGTGAGTCTTCGAGGGCCGGGAGCTATGGCTACACCTTC
D gene: TRBD2; clone size: NA; J gene: TRBJ2-1; V gene: TRBV5-1; CDR3 protein: CASSLAASGGNNEQFF; CDR3 DNA: TGCGCCAGCAGCTTGGCCGCTAGCGGGGGGAACAATGAGCAGTTCTTC
D gene: NA; clone size: NA; J gene: TRBJ2-1; V gene: TRBV27; CDR3 protein: CASSLIFGSNEQFF; CDR3 DNA: TGTGCCAGCAGTTTAATATTCGGGAGTAATGAGCAGTTCTTC
D gene: TRBD2; clone size: few; J gene: TRBJ2-3; V gene: TRBV10-3; CDR3 protein: CAISAPGGYSPDTQYF; CDR3 DNA: TGTGCCATCAGTGCGCCCGGGGGGTACAGCCCAGATACGCAGTATTTT
D gene: NA; clone size: NA; J gene: TRBJ2-7; V gene: TRBV2; CDR3 protein: CASSEAGLHYEQYF; CDR3 DNA: TGTGCCAGCAGTGAAGCCGGACTCCACTACGAGCAGTACTTC
D gene: NA; clone size: NA; J gene: TRBJ2-7; V gene: TRBV11-2; CDR3 protein: CASSPGLFYEQYF; CDR3 DNA: TGTGCCAGCAGCCCCGGACTTTTTTACGAGCAGTACTTC
D gene: TRBD2; clone size: NA; J gene: TRBJ2-2; V gene: TRBV28; CDR3 protein: CASGLAQNTGELFF; CDR3 DNA: TGTGCCAGCGGACTAGCACAGAACACCGGGGAGCTGTTTTTT
D gene: NA; clone size: NA; J gene: TRBJ1-1; V gene: TRBV7-9; CDR3 protein: CASRAGATGMNTEAFF; CDR3 DNA: TGTGCCAGCAGGGCAGGGGCGACGGGGATGAACACTGAAGCTTTCTTT
D gene: TRBD1; clone size: NA; J gene: TRBJ2-1; V gene: TRBV5-1; CDR3 protein: CASSIQGEIYNEQFF; CDR3 DNA: TGCGCCAGCAGCATCCAGGGGGAGATCTACAATGAGCAGTTCTTC
D gene: NA; clone size: NA; J gene: TRBJ2-7; V gene: TRBV30; CDR3 protein: CAWTTPYEQYF; CDR3 DNA: TGTGCCTGGACGACTCCCTACGAGCAGTACTTC
D gene: TRBD2; clone size: once; J gene: TRBJ2-7; V gene: TRBV29-1; CDR3 protein: CSVTDSGGSGEQYF; CDR3 DNA: TGCAGCGTAACGGATAGCGGGGGGTCCGGAGAGCAGTACTTC
D gene: NA; clone size: NA; J gene: TRBJ2-3; V gene: TRBV4-3; CDR3 protein: CASSQGAEILSTDTQYF; CDR3 DNA: TGCGCCAGCAGCCAAGGGGCTGAAATTTTGAGCACAGATACGCAGTATTTT
D gene: NA; clone size: NA; J gene: TRBJ2-5; V gene: TRBV7-9; CDR3 protein: CASSFRQSGETQYF; CDR3 DNA: TGTGCCAGCAGCTTCCGCCAGTCGGGTGAGACCCAGTACTTC
D gene: TRBD2; clone size: NA; J gene: TRBJ2-2; V gene: TRBV4-2; CDR3 protein: CASSRQAGGPGNTGELFF; CDR3 DNA: TGTGCCAGCAGCCGGCAAGCGGGGGGGCCGGGGAACACCGGGGAGCTGTTTTTT
D gene: TRBD1; clone size: NA; J gene: TRBJ2-7; V gene: TRBV14; CDR3 protein: CASSPAGGGYEQYF; CDR3 DNA: TGTGCCAGCAGTCCCGCAGGGGGCGGGTACGAGCAGTACTTC
D gene: NA; clone size: NA; J gene: TRBJ2-2; V gene: TRBV25-1; CDR3 protein: CATQTSRVGTGELFF; CDR3 DNA: TGTGCCACCCAGACGAGCAGGGTCGGCACCGGGGAGCTGTTTTTT
D gene: TRBD2; clone size: NA; J gene: TRBJ2-7; V gene: TRBV11-2; CDR3 protein: CASSVGLASDEQYF; CDR3 DNA: TGTGCCAGCAGCGTCGGACTAGCTAGCGACGAGCAGTACTTC
D gene: NA; clone size: NA; J gene: TRBJ2-1; V gene: TRBV4-1; CDR3 protein: CASSHPKIATSSYNEQFF; CDR3 DNA: TGCGCCAGCAGCCACCCGAAGATAGCGACAAGCTCCTACAATGAGCAGTTCTTC
D gene: TRBD1; clone size: NA; J gene: TRBJ2-7; V gene: TRBV10-3; CDR3 protein: CAIVGQEAYEQYF; CDR3 DNA: TGTGCCATCGTTGGACAGGAGGCCTACGAGCAGTACTTC
D gene: NA; clone size: NA; J gene: TRBJ2-7; V gene: TRBV6-6; CDR3 protein: CASSPRPSEQYF; CDR3 DNA: TGTGCCAGCAGTCCACGTCCCTCCGAGCAGTACTTC
D gene: TRBD2; clone size: NA; J gene: TRBJ2-7; V gene: TRBV2; CDR3 protein: CASFRTRDYPYEQYF; CDR3 DNA: TGTGCCAGCTTCCGTACTCGGGACTATCCCTACGAGCAGTACTTC
D gene: NA; clone size: NA; J gene: TRBJ2-2; V gene: TRBV6-5; CDR3 protein: CASSPSQGTGELFF; CDR3 DNA: TGTGCCAGCAGTCCATCTCAGGGAACCGGGGAGCTGTTTTTT
D gene: NA; clone size: NA; J gene: TRBJ1-1; V gene: TRBV2; CDR3 protein: CASSEGQVVTEAFF; CDR3 DNA: TGTGCCAGCAGTGAAGGGCAGGTCGTTACTGAAGCTTTCTTT
D gene: NA; clone size: NA; J gene: TRBJ1-2; V gene: TRBV30; CDR3 protein: CAWWGGDGYTF; CDR3 DNA: TGTGCCTGGTGGGGGGGTGATGGCTACACCTTC
D gene: NA; clone size: NA; J gene: TRBJ2-7; V gene: TRBV10-3; CDR3 protein: CAISESLDAYEQYF; CDR3 DNA: TGTGCCATCAGTGAGTCACTAGACGCCTACGAGCAGTACTTC
D gene: TRBD2; clone size: NA; J gene: TRBJ2-1; V gene: TRBV27; CDR3 protein: CASSQIAGAPYNEQFF; CDR3 DNA: TGTGCCAGCAGTCAAATAGCGGGAGCCCCCTACAATGAGCAGTTCTTC
D gene: TRBD2; clone size: once; J gene: TRBJ2-1; V gene: TRBV18; CDR3 protein: CASSPRGLDNGNEQFF; CDR3 DNA: TGTGCCAGCTCACCCCGGGGACTAGACAATGGCAATGAGCAGTTCTTC
D gene: NA; clone size: NA; J gene: TRBJ1-2; V gene: TRBV30; CDR3 protein: CAWTGNYGYTF; CDR3 DNA: TGTGCCTGGACAGGGAACTATGGCTACACCTTC
D gene: NA; clone size: once; J gene: TRBJ2-6; V gene: TRBV4-2; CDR3 protein: CASSQDRGGTGANVLTF; CDR3 DNA: TGTGCCAGCAGCCAAGATAGGGGCGGTACTGGGGCCAACGTCCTGACTTTC
D gene: TRBD1; clone size: NA; J gene: TRBJ2-7; V gene: TRBV30; CDR3 protein: CACSPWDSSYEQYF; CDR3 DNA: TGTGCCTGTTCCCCCTGGGACAGCTCCTACGAGCAGTACTTC
D gene: TRBD2; clone size: NA; J gene: TRBJ2-3; V gene: TRBV7-3; CDR3 protein: CASSGSGGAWDTQYF; CDR3 DNA: TGTGCCAGCAGCGGTAGCGGGGGGGCCTGGGATACGCAGTATTTT
D gene: NA; clone size: NA; J gene: TRBJ2-7; V gene: TRBV10-2; CDR3 protein: CASSEVVNSYEQYF; CDR3 DNA: TGCGCCAGCAGTGAGGTGGTGAACTCCTACGAGCAGTACTTC
D gene: TRBD1; clone size: once; J gene: TRBJ1-2; V gene: TRBV7-2; CDR3 protein: CASSSRQGGNYGYTF; CDR3 DNA: TGTGCCAGCAGCTCCCGACAGGGGGGAAACTATGGCTACACCTTC
D gene: NA; clone size: NA; J gene: TRBJ1-6; V gene: TRBV4-1; CDR3 protein: CASSQVMGYGSPLHF; CDR3 DNA: TGCGCCAGCAGCCAAGTCATGGGGTACGGATCACCCCTCCACTTT
D gene: NA; clone size: NA; J gene: TRBJ2-7; V gene: TRBV28; CDR3 protein: CASSPITSWRVRGYEQYF; CDR3 DNA: TGTGCCAGCAGTCCGATCACGTCCTGGCGGGTGCGGGGTTACGAGCAGTACTTC
D gene: TRBD2; clone size: once; J gene: TRBJ2-1; V gene: TRBV27; CDR3 protein: CATRGLAGHNEQFF; CDR3 DNA: TGTGCCACCAGAGGACTAGCGGGGCACAATGAGCAGTTCTTC
D gene: NA; clone size: NA; J gene: TRBJ1-1; V gene: TRBV28; CDR3 protein: CASESRVMNTEAFF; CDR3 DNA: TGTGCCAGCGAAAGCAGGGTGATGAACACTGAAGCTTTCTTT
D gene: NA; clone size: medium-sized; J gene: TRBJ2-1; V gene: TRBV7-9; CDR3 protein: CASSPRQVEQFF; CDR3 DNA: TGTGCCAGCAGCCCACGACAGGTGGAGCAGTTCTTC
D gene: NA; clone size: NA; J gene: TRBJ1-3; V gene: TRBV10-3; CDR3 protein: CAISESGSSGNTIYF; CDR3 DNA: TGTGCCATCAGTGAGTCAGGGAGCTCTGGAAACACCATATATTTT
D gene: NA; clone size: NA; J gene: TRBJ1-2; V gene: TRBV7-8; CDR3 protein: CASSPRAPRGYGYTF; CDR3 DNA: TGTGCCAGCAGCCCCCGGGCCCCTAGGGGCTATGGCTACACCTTC
D gene: NA; clone size: NA; J gene: TRBJ2-3; V gene: TRBV6-5; CDR3 protein: CASSYTGDFTDTQYF; CDR3 DNA: TGTGCCAGCAGTTACACAGGGGACTTCACAGATACGCAGTATTTT
D gene: NA; clone size: NA; J gene: TRBJ2-7; V gene: TRBV7-9; CDR3 protein: CASVGGFRGSYEQYF; CDR3 DNA: TGTGCCAGCGTCGGAGGGTTCCGAGGCTCCTACGAGCAGTACTTC